The T cell receptor beta chain described here comes from a study of CD8 T cells in ankylosing spondylitis. General study results and limits: In the blood and synovial fluid of reactive arthritis, some motif variants had been previously reported. Clones linked to disease, bearing a CD8+ phenotype, were relatively rare in peripheral blood. Significant enrichment of disease-linked clones was reportedly seen in matched ankylosing spondylitis synovial fluid. In ankylosing spondylitis blood, a motif of about eight highly homologous TCR beta variants appeared characteristic.

Germline-derived CDR1 and CDR2 are LGHDT and YNNKEL (reference sequence). V was clipped by 9 bases and J by 1 base; unmatched bases: 5. The CDR3 has 14 residues. TCRdb analysed the 5' RACE reads with MiXCR anew, one entry per CDR3 protein. The repertoire has about 200,000 distinct CDR3 sequences, around 13% of them found once; the top ten carry approximately 17%. A few counts support this clonotype. The antigen is unknown. What was sequenced was blood, either unsorted or a sorted T cell fraction (not recorded which). The TCR comes from a male donor with ankylosing spondylitis or in good health (not recorded which). The V call is TRBV3-1, the J call TRBJ2-2, with 7 bases that match TRBD1. CDR3 sequence reads: CASRDSRNTGELFF. CDR3 nucleotide sequence: TGTGCCAGTAGGGACAGCAGGAACACCGGGGAGCTGTTTTTT.